This T cell receptor beta chain comes out of a study of cytomegalovirus exposure and HLA in healthy donors. Study-level findings and limits: Subsequent analysis revealed that first-cohort TCR clusters tended to co-occur in the approximately 120 validation repertoires. The classifier reportedly diagnosed cytomegalovirus status with high specificity and sensitivity. Some public TCRs appeared in many individuals, while most sequences were rare. According to the study, 160 or so TCR beta chains were cytomegalovirus-associated.

Per germline, CDR1 SSHAT and CDR2 FNYEAQ (reference sequence). The J segment lost 3 bases and the V segment lost 2 bases, leaving 8 bases of the junction unmatched. The CDR3 runs to 16 residues. This clone was seen once. The antigen is not known. The data were produced by immunoSEQ multiplex PCR, yet TCRdb's version contains in-frame clones alone and is incomplete. Altogether a few hundred thousand clones are present, around 91% being singletons, with the ten largest covering 0.35% to 0.4%. The rearrangement joins TRBV7-7 to TRBJ2-5, with 8 bases lining up with TRBD2. Sequencing used PBMCs. The sequence derives from a woman between 18 and 29 years old in good health and CMV-seronegative. The CDR3 DNA is TGTGCCAGCAGCTTAATCCCGGGGGGGCCGGAAGAGACCCAGTACTTC. Its protein is CASSLIPGGPEETQYF.